Below are 19 T cell receptor beta chains sequenced from a single sample in a study of intratumoral heterogeneity in liver cancer. Sequencing was performed with immunoSEQ multiplex PCR; in TCRdb, only in-frame clones are kept and a portion is missing. The sample yields some 20,000 clones, around 78% seen once. Sample: tumor-adjacent normal tissue, taken before any cancer treatment. The source is a woman in her sixties or seventies with hepatocellular carcinoma.

The V call is TRBV7-9, the J call TRBJ2-2; D possibly corresponds to TRBD2 (6 bases). Trimming pared 1 base from V and 4 bases from J, leaving 10 bases between. The CDR3 length is 15 residues. The germline V gene has CDR1 SEHNR and CDR2 FQNEAQ (reference sequence). CDR3 sequence reads: CASSLDAGSTGELFF. The CDR3 coding sequence is TGTGCCAGCAGCTTAGATGCCGGGAGCACCGGGGAGCTGTTTTTT. The full variable domain, rest sourced from reference TRBV7-9 and TRBJ2-2, is DTGVSQNPRHKITKRGQNVTFRCDPISEHNRLYWYRQTLGQGPEFLTYFQNEAQLEKSRLLSDRFSAERPKGSFSTLEIQRTEQGDSAMYLCASSLDAGSTGELFFGEGSRLTVL.

The V gene is TRBV10-3, the J gene TRBJ2-7; tentative D call: TRBD1 (5 bases). Germline CDR1 reads ENHRY; CDR2 reads SYGVKD. The CDR3 extends over 13 amino acids. Between the trimmed V and J ends, which lost 10 bases and 2 bases, there was a span of 15 bases. The CDR3 DNA is TGTGCCACACTTCTGACAGCTACCTACGAGCAGTACTTC. It is translated as CATLLTATYEQYF.

The chain couples TRBV7-2 to TRBJ2-3; D is possibly TRBD2 (6 bases). The V gene lost 6 bases and the J gene lost 6 bases, with 19 bases spanning the gap. Germline V gives CDR1 SGHTA, CDR2 FQGNSA. The CDR3 loop spans 15 amino acids. Here the CDR3 DNA reads TGTGCCAGCAGACGACGTGCGGGGTCCCCTGATACGCAGTATTTT. Translating gives CASRRRAGSPDTQYF. The full variable domain, in which reference TRBV7-2 and TRBJ2-3 provide the parts outside the CDR3, is GAGVSQSPSNKVTEKGKDVELRCDPISGHTALYWYRQSLGQGLEFLIYFQGNSAPDKSGLPSDRFSAERTGGSVSTLTIQRTQQEDSAVYLCASRRRAGSPDTQYFGPGTRLTVL.

The J gene is TRBJ2-1, the V gene TRBV30; D may be TRBD1 (6 bases). Germline lookup yields CDR1 GTSNPN and CDR2 SVGIG (reference sequence). The germline V and J ends were trimmed by 3 bases and 0 bases, with 9 bases remaining between them. The CDR3 has 14 residues. CDR3 sequence reads: CAWSRQASYNEQFF. The CDR3 DNA is TGTGCCTGGAGCCGACAGGCCTCCTACAATGAGCAGTTCTTC.

This clone was seen a handful of times. The chain combines TRBV7-8 with TRBJ2-7, with 9 positions matching TRBD2. This CDR3 region has 17 residues. Germline V gene sequence: CDR1 SGHVS, CDR2 FQNEAQ. Trimming took 8 bases from V and 2 from J; bases not matched to a gene: 16. The CDR3, as DNA: TGTGCCAGCCAAACAACCCCGCGGACTAGCGTCACCTACGAGCAGTACTTC. Protein sequence: CASQTTPRTSVTYEQYF.

DNA of the CDR3: TGTGCCAGCAGCCAAGGTGGCTCTGGAAACACCATATATTTT. As protein: CASSQGGSGNTIYF. The rearrangement uses TRBV3-1 (or the pseudogene TRBV3-2) and TRBJ1-3; D gene uncertain. V was pared by 1 base and J by 0 bases, with 4 bases between. Germline V CDR1 and CDR2: LGHDT, YNNKEL (reference sequence). CDR3 size: 14 residues.

This clone occurred a few times. V and J are TRBV5-1 and TRBJ2-5; 10 bases fit TRBD2. Trimming at V came to 4 bases and at J to 7 bases, leaving 7 bases not matched to a gene. This CDR3 region has 14 residues. Germline CDR1 is SGHRS and CDR2 is YFSETQ. CDR3 loop: CASSVTSGAGTQYF. The CDR3 DNA is TGCGCCAGCAGCGTTACTAGCGGGGCAGGGACCCAGTACTTC.

This sequence joins TRBV5-4 and TRBJ2-5; the D is unclear. Germline V lookup: CDR1 SGHNT, CDR2 YYREEE (reference sequence). Trimming shortened V by 3 bases and J by 5 bases, and 14 bases separated the two germline ends. The CDR3 has 14 residues. The CDR3 sequence: CASSSPRVGETQYF. DNA of the CDR3: TGTGCCAGCAGCTCCCCAAGGGTAGGGGAGACCCAGTACTTC.

The chain has TRBV4-1 and TRBJ1-5, with D hard to call. The germline V gene has CDR1 MGHRA and CDR2 YSYEKL. CDR3 size: 16 residues. Deletions cut 1 base from V and 0 bases from J, with 10 bases between. The CDR3 DNA sequence: TGCGCCAGCAGCCAAGGGGAGACATCTAGCAATCAGCCCCAGCATTTT. Translation: CASSQGETSSNQPQHF.

The chain has TRBV10-3 and TRBJ2-1; 7 positions match TRBD1. CDR1 and CDR2 (germline): ENHRY, SYGVKD. J was trimmed by 5 bases and V by 10 bases; bases with no gene match: 5. This CDR3 comprises 12 residues. As DNA, the CDR3 is TGTGCCAGCGACACAGGGGACAATGAGCAGTTCTTC. This gives the protein CASDTGDNEQFF.

CDR3 residues: CASRDNGRYEQYF. The CDR3 bases are TGTGCCAGCAGGGACAATGGAAGATACGAGCAGTACTTC. V gene TRBV2 combines with J gene TRBJ2-7, with a tentative D call TRBD1 (5 bases). Looked up from germline, CDR1 is SNHLY and CDR2 is FYNNEI. Trimming took 6 bases from V and 4 from J, leaving 13 bases between them. The CDR3 extends over 13 amino acids.

CDR3: CASSPPGRLNEKLFF. CDR3 nucleotide sequence: TGTGCCAGCAGCCCACCGGGACGGCTTAATGAAAAACTGTTTTTT. This sequence joins TRBV7-2 and TRBJ1-4; a weak D match, TRBD1 (5 bases). V was cut by 5 bases and J by 4 bases, with 14 bases left in between. CDR1 SGHTA and CDR2 FQGNSA come from the germline V gene. The CDR3 is 15 residues long. Supplemented by reference TRBV7-2 and TRBJ1-4, the full variable domain reads GAGVSQSPSNKVTEKGKDVELRCDPISGHTALYWYRQSLGQGLEFLIYFQGNSAPDKSGLPSDRFSAERTGGSVSTLTIQRTQQEDSAVYLCASSPPGRLNEKLFFGSGTQLSVL.

This clone was detected only once. This chain links TRBV28 with TRBJ1-2, with a weak D call TRBD1 (6 bases). V was shortened by 2 bases and J by 5 bases, with 12 bases between the two germline ends. The CDR3 contains 14 residues. CDR1 is MDHEN, CDR2 SYDVKM, per germline. Written as DNA, the CDR3 is TGTGCCAGCAGTTTAAACAGGGTCGGTTATGGCTACACCTTC. The encoded protein is CASSLNRVGYGYTF.

This sequence joins TRBV3-1 (or the pseudogene TRBV3-2) and TRBJ1-3, with D perhaps TRBD1 (5 bases). Germline CDR1 reads LGHDT; CDR2 reads YNNKEL (reference sequence). This CDR3 region has 14 residues. V was cut by 4 bases and J by 1 base, with 8 bases left in between. The DNA of the CDR3 is TGTGCCAGCAGCCTCGGGGGGTCTGGAAACACCATATATTTT. Amino acid sequence: CASSLGGSGNTIYF.

The chain links TRBV5-6 to TRBJ2-1, with 11 bases identical to TRBD2. CDR3 size: 16 residues. Germline V gene data show CDR1 as SGHDT and CDR2 as YYEEEE. V was pared by 0 bases and J by 7 bases, with 6 bases of the junction left unmatched. The CDR3 DNA is TGTGCCAGCAGCTTGGATGGTAGCGGGAGGGGGAATGAGCAGTTCTTC. Translation gives CASSLDGSGRGNEQFF.

The V call is TRBV30, the J call TRBJ1-3; D remains unclear. Germline V gene sequence: CDR1 GTSNPN, CDR2 SVGIG (reference sequence). Trimming cost V 8 bases and J 0 bases, with 11 bases left between them. CDR3 length: 13 residues. The CDR3 DNA follows: TGTGCCCACACCTGGTCCTCTGGAAACACCATATATTTT. This translates into CAHTWSSGNTIYF.

DNA for the CDR3: TGTGCCAGCAGCCCTAAGGATCTTGCTACAGATACGCAGTATTTT. Its protein is CASSPKDLATDTQYF. The chain uses TRBV7-9 and TRBJ2-3; no firm D call. The V end lost 5 bases, the J end lost 3 bases, and 15 bases lay between the germline ends. Germline-derived CDR1 and CDR2 are SEHNR and FQNEAQ (reference sequence). The CDR3 has 15 amino acids.

The chain is built from TRBV6-6 and TRBJ2-6; D is undetermined. Germline V CDR1 and CDR2: MNHNY, SVGAGI (reference sequence). Trimming pared 2 bases from V and 7 bases from J, leaving 0 bases between. There are 11 residues in the CDR3. In DNA, the CDR3 is TGTGCCAGCAGTTACGCCAACGTCCTGACTTTC. This gives the protein CASSYANVLTF.

The chain employs TRBV5-6 and TRBJ1-2; 12 bases agree with TRBD1. From germline, CDR1 is SGHDT and CDR2 YYEEEE. This CDR3 has 15 amino acids. V lost 4 bases to trimming and J lost 6 bases; unmatched junction nucleotides: 7. This CDR3 is CASSRDRGRADGYTF. CDR3 in DNA: TGTGCCAGCAGCCGGGACAGGGGGCGCGCAGATGGCTACACCTTC.